Listed below are T cell receptor beta chains from one sample, sequenced in a study of T cell repertoires and Cas9 in healthy adults. Generated by immunoSEQ multiplex PCR, the TCRdb table keeps only in-frame clones and is missing some. The profile shows some 21,000 clones, 90% of them singletons. Sequences were obtained from CD4+ effector T cells (CD127+, CD25-, CD137-, CD154-) from PBMCs; culture status not recorded. These receptors were taken from a human donor in good health. The CDR3 runs from the conserved cysteine through the conserved F or W. D genes are given only for firm matches. The listing skips clone size in some rows; elsewhere it reads once, few, many or a size class.

TRBV6-1	TRBJ1-2	-	-	CASSPSAGARGYTF	TGTGCCAGCAGTCCCTCTGCGGGGGCTCGTGGCTACACCTTC
TRBV11-2	TRBJ2-3	once	-	CASSLGPVPSGTQYF	TGTGCCAGCAGCTTAGGTCCCGTTCCGAGCGGTACGCAGTATTTT
TRBV6-1	TRBJ2-1	-	TRBD1	CASKRDRPSLFF	TGTGCCAGCAAACGGGACAGGCCCTCCCTTTTCTTC
TRBV7-8	TRBJ1-6	-	-	CASSLLESPLHF	TGTGCCAGCAGCTTATTAGAATCACCCCTCCACTTT
TRBV19	TRBJ2-3	-	-	CASRMQGSTDTQYF	TGTGCCAGTAGGATGCAGGGAAGCACAGATACGCAGTATTTT
TRBV13	TRBJ1-1	-	-	CASSLRPAGSQPYSNTEAFF	TGTGCCAGCAGCTTACGCCCCGCCGGGTCCCAACCCTACTCGAACACTGAAGCTTTCTTT
TRBV4-1	TRBJ2-5	-	-	CASSQATHGRYETQYF	TGCGCCAGCAGCCAGGCCACTCACGGGAGATATGAGACCCAGTACTTC
TRBV6-1	TRBJ1-2	-	-	CASSDSPSGIYGYTF	TGTGCCAGCAGTGACAGCCCGTCAGGAATCTATGGCTACACCTTC
TRBV7-2	TRBJ1-6	-	-	CASSPDGYNSPLHF	TGTGCCAGCAGCCCGGACGGTTATAATTCACCCCTCCACTTT
TRBV11-2	TRBJ2-2	once	-	CASSFVYTGELFF	TGTGCCAGCAGCTTCGTCTACACCGGGGAGCTGTTTTTT
TRBV10-1	TRBJ2-3	once	TRBD2	CASSESLAGRGDTQYF	TGCGCCAGCAGTGAGTCCCTAGCGGGCCGGGGAGATACGCAGTATTTT
TRBV18	TRBJ1-2	-	-	CASSPFLPRDLYGYTF	TGTGCCAGCTCACCGTTCCTCCCCCGGGACCTCTATGGCTACACCTTC
TRBV7-9	TRBJ1-6	-	-	CASSLGGDLYNSPLHF	TGTGCCAGCAGCTTAGGGGGAGACCTCTATAATTCACCCCTCCACTTT
TRBV14	TRBJ1-2	-	-	CASSPSRRYGYTF	TGTGCCAGCAGTCCCTCTCGGCGCTATGGCTACACCTTC
TRBV18	TRBJ1-2	-	TRBD1	CASSPRSLQGVSYGYTF	TGTGCCAGCTCACCACGCAGTTTACAGGGGGTGTCCTATGGCTACACCTTC
TRBV5-6	TRBJ2-7	-	-	CASSFTGTDEQYF	TGTGCCAGCAGCTTTACAGGGACCGACGAGCAGTACTTC
TRBV2	TRBJ1-2	-	TRBD1	CASIRDREILRYTF	TGTGCCAGTATTAGGGACAGGGAGATTCTGCGCTACACCTTC
TRBV19	TRBJ2-2	-	-	CASSGGGLNTGELFF	TGTGCCAGTAGTGGTGGGGGCCTGAACACCGGGGAGCTGTTTTTT
TRBV18	TRBJ1-4	-	TRBD1	CASSPDRGANEKLFF	TGTGCCAGCTCACCCGACAGGGGGGCTAATGAAAAACTGTTTTTT
TRBV2	TRBJ2-3	-	-	CASSNSLGTDTQYF	TGTGCCAGCAGTAACAGCCTCGGCACAGATACGCAGTATTTT
TRBV7-9	TRBJ1-1	-	-	CASSPGSWGTEAFF	TGTGCCAGCAGCCCCGGTTCGTGGGGCACTGAAGCTTTCTTT
TRBV9	TRBJ2-2	-	-	CASSPQGGIWTTGELFF	TGTGCCAGCAGCCCCCAAGGGGGAATCTGGACCACCGGGGAGCTGTTTTTT
TRBV11-2	TRBJ1-1	-	-	CASSLYLNTEAFF	TGTGCCAGCAGCTTATATTTGAACACTGAAGCTTTCTTT
TRBV6-1	TRBJ1-3	-	-	CASDSFSGNTIYF	TGTGCCAGTGACAGTTTTTCTGGAAACACCATATATTTT
TRBV14	TRBJ2-5	few	-	CASSQAQGTQYF	TGTGCCAGCAGCCAAGCCCAGGGAACCCAGTACTTC
TRBV7-3	TRBJ2-1	once	TRBD1	CASSLGQGAYEQFF	TGTGCCAGCAGCTTGGGACAGGGGGCCTATGAGCAGTTCTTC
TRBV7-9	TRBJ2-7	-	-	CASSLLGYEQYF	TGTGCCAGCAGCTTACTCGGCTACGAGCAGTACTTC
TRBV19	TRBJ1-2	once	TRBD1	CASSSDRGSYGYTF	TGTGCCAGTAGTTCAGACAGGGGTAGCTATGGCTACACCTTC
TRBV30	TRBJ1-1	-	TRBD1	CAWSRDRQFGAFF	TGTGCCTGGAGTCGGGACAGACAGTTTGGAGCTTTCTTT
TRBV5-8	TRBJ2-7	-	-	CASSLARGVDEQYF	TGTGCCAGCAGCTTGGCCAGGGGGGTAGACGAGCAGTACTTC
TRBV4-1	TRBJ1-2	-	TRBD1	CASSLQGENGYTF	TGCGCCAGCAGCCTACAGGGGGAGAATGGCTACACCTTC
TRBV15	TRBJ1-2	-	-	CATSRRTFRDYGYTF	TGTGCCACCAGCCGACGGACTTTCAGGGACTATGGCTACACCTTC
TRBV7-2	TRBJ1-4	-	-	CASSLAPGSREKLFF	TGTGCCAGCAGCTTAGCGCCAGGGTCTCGTGAAAAACTGTTTTTT
TRBV2	TRBJ1-5	-	-	CASSEIRLGQPQHF	TGTGCCAGCAGTGAAATAAGGTTGGGTCAGCCCCAGCATTTT
TRBV5-4	TRBJ1-3	few	-	CASSSGTGNTIYF	TGTGCCAGCAGCTCCGGTACTGGAAACACCATATATTTT
TRBV27	TRBJ2-2	-	TRBD2	CASRLTGLPGRDTGELFF	TGTGCCAGCAGACTAACAGGCCTGCCGGGGAGGGACACCGGGGAGCTGTTTTTT
TRBV4-1	TRBJ2-1	-	TRBD2	CASSQGLRSGGPTNNEQFF	TGCGCCAGCAGCCAAGGTTTGAGGAGCGGGGGGCCCACTAACAATGAGCAGTTCTTC
TRBV29-1	TRBJ2-3	-	TRBD2	CSVVPDSGGTDTQYF	TGCAGCGTTGTCCCAGACAGCGGGGGCACAGATACGCAGTATTTT
TRBV10-3	TRBJ1-2	-	-	CAIRSGTNGGYTF	TGTGCCATCAGGTCCGGGACAAACGGTGGCTACACCTTC
TRBV19	TRBJ2-5	-	-	CASRKGSQETQYF	TGTGCCAGTAGGAAGGGAAGCCAAGAGACCCAGTACTTC
TRBV5-6	TRBJ1-1	-	TRBD1	CASSLGGQGILGEAFF	TGTGCCAGCAGCTTGGGGGGACAGGGAATATTGGGTGAAGCTTTCTTT
TRBV5-1	TRBJ2-7	-	TRBD2	CASSIWTSGASEQYF	TGCGCCAGCAGCATATGGACTAGCGGGGCGTCTGAGCAGTACTTC
TRBV28	TRBJ2-5	-	-	CASGEQETQYF	TGTGCCAGCGGAGAACAAGAGACCCAGTACTTC
TRBV25-1	TRBJ2-5	-	-	CASRGRADAQGRGETQYF	TGTGCCAGCAGAGGCCGGGCTGACGCCCAGGGGAGGGGGGAGACCCAGTACTTC
TRBV11-2	TRBJ2-5	-	-	CASSFLRARETQYF	TGTGCCAGCAGCTTTCTTAGGGCAAGGGAGACCCAGTACTTC
TRBV5-1	TRBJ1-2	-	-	CASSLEPLGNYGYTF	TGCGCCAGCAGCTTGGAACCCCTGGGGAACTATGGCTACACCTTC
TRBV29-1	TRBJ1-2	-	-	CSVESGTSRYGYTF	TGCAGCGTTGAATCCGGGACATCGCGCTATGGCTACACCTTC
TRBV7-9	TRBJ1-4	-	TRBD1	CASSSTGAGNEKLFF	TGTGCCAGCAGCTCGACAGGGGCGGGTAATGAAAAACTGTTTTTT
TRBV27	TRBJ1-2	-	TRBD1	CASSPDRGRVYGYTF	TGTGCCAGCAGTCCGGACAGGGGAAGAGTCTATGGCTACACCTTC
TRBV13	TRBJ1-1	-	-	CASSLTRDSAAEAFF	TGTGCCAGCAGCCTTACCCGGGACTCCGCGGCTGAAGCTTTCTTT
TRBV30	TRBJ1-1	-	-	CAWSELGLGQREAFF	TGTGCCTGGAGTGAATTGGGACTAGGGCAGCGTGAAGCTTTCTTT